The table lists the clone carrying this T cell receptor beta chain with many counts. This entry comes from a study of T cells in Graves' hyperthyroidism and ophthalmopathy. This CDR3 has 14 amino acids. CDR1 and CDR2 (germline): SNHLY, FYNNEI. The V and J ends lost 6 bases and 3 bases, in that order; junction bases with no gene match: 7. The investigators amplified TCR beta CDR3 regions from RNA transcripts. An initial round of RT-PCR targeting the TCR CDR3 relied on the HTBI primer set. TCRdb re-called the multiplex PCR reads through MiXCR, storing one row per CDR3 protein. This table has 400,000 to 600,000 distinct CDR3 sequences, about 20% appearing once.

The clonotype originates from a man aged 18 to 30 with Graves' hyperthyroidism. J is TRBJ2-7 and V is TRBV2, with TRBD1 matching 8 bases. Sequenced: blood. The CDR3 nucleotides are TGTGCCAGCAGCCCGGACAGGGACTTCTACGAGCAGTACTTC. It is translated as CASSPDRDFYEQYF.